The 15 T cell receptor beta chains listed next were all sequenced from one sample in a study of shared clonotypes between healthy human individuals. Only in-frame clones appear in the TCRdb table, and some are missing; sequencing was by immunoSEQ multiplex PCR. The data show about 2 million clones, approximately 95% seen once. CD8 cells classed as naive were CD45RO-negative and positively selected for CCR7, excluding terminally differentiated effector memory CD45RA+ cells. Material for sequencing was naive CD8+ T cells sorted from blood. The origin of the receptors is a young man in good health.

This CDR3 reads CASSSYREEQFF. The CDR3 DNA sequence: TGTGCCAGCAGCTCGTACCGGGAAGAGCAGTTCTTC. The chain links TRBV7-2 to TRBJ2-1, with TRBD2 as a possible D gene (5 bases). From germline, CDR1 is SGHTA and CDR2 FQGNSA. The CDR3 runs 12 residues. V dropped 4 bases and J dropped 10 bases, with 11 bases sitting between them. Full variable domain (missing parts from reference TRBV7-2 and TRBJ2-1): GAGVSQSPSNKVTEKGKDVELRCDPISGHTALYWYRQSLGQGLEFLIYFQGNSAPDKSGLPSDRFSAERTGGSVSTLTIQRTQQEDSAVYLCASSSYREEQFFGPGTRLTVL.

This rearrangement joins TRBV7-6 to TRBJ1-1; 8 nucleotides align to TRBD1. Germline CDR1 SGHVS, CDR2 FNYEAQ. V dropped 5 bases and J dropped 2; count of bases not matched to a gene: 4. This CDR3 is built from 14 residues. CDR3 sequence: CASSPGQVNTEAFF. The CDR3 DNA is TGTGCCAGCAGCCCGGGACAGGTTAACACTGAAGCTTTCTTT.

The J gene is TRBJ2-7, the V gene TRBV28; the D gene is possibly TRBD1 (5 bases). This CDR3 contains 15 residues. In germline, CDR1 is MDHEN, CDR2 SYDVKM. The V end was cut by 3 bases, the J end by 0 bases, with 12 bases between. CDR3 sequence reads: CASSLTVEASYEQYF. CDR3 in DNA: TGTGCCAGCAGTTTGACAGTGGAAGCCTCCTACGAGCAGTACTTC.

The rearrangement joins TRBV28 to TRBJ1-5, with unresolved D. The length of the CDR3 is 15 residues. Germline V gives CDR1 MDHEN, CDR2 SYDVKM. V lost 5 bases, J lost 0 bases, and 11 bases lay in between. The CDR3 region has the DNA TGTGCCAGCAGTCCCGGACCGAATAGCAATCAGCCCCAGCATTTT. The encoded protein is CASSPGPNSNQPQHF. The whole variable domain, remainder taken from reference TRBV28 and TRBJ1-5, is DVKVTQSSRYLVKRTGEKVFLECVQDMDHENMFWYRQDPGLGLRLIYFSYDVKMKEKGDIPEGYSVSREKKERFSLILESASTNQTSMYLCASSPGPNSNQPQHFGDGTRLSIL.

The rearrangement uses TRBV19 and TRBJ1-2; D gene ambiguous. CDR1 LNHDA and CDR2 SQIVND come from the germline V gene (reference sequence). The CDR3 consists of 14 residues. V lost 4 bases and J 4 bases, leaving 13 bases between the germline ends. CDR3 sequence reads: CASSKPADGYGYTF. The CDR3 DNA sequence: TGTGCCAGTAGTAAGCCGGCGGACGGCTATGGCTACACCTTC.

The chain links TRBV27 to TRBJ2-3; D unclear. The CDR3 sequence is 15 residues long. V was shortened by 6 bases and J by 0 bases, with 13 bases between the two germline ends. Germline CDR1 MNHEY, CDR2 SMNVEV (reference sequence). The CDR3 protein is CASSVGSTSTDTQYF. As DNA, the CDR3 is TGTGCCAGCAGCGTAGGGTCTACTAGCACAGATACGCAGTATTTT.

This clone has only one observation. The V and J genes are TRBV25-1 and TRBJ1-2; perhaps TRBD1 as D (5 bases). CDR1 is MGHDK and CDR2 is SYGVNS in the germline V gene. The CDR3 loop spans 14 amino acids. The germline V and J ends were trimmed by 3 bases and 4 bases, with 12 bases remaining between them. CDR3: CASSDGDSFYGYTF. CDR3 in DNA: TGTGCCAGCAGTGATGGTGACAGCTTCTATGGCTACACCTTC.

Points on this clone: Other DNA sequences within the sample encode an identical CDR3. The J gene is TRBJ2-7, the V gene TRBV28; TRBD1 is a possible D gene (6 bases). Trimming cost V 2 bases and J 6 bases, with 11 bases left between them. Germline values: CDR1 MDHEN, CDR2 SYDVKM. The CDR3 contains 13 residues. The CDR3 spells CASSLRGTGEQYF. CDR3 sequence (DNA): TGTGCCAGCAGTTTAAGGGGGACGGGCGAGCAGTACTTC.

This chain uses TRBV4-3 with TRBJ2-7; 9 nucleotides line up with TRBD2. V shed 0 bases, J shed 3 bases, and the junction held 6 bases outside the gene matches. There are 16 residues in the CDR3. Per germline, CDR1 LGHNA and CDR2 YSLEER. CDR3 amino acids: CASSQDGAGGLYEQYF. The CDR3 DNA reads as TGCGCCAGCAGCCAAGATGGGGCGGGAGGGCTCTACGAGCAGTACTTC.

This CDR3 reads CASSQGQGAHIQGEKLFF. CDR3 bases: TGCGCCAGCAGCCAGGGACAGGGGGCGCATATTCAGGGTGAAAAACTGTTTTTT. The chain joins TRBV4-1 to TRBJ1-4; 12 nucleotides match TRBD1. Germline CDR1 MGHRA, CDR2 YSYEKL. The CDR3 sequence is 18 residues long. Germline trimming cut 3 bases from V and 7 bases from J; bases unmatched to any gene: 12.

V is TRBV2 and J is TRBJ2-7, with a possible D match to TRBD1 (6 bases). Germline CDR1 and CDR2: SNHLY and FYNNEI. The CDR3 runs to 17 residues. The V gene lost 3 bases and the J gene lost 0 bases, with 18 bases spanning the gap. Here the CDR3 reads CASSEDEEQGFSYEQYF. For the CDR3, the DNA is TGTGCCAGCAGTGAGGACGAGGAACAGGGCTTCTCCTACGAGCAGTACTTC. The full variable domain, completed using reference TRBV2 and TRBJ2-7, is EPEVTQTPSHQVTQMGQEVILRCVPISNHLYFYWYRQILGQKVEFLVSFYNNEISEKSEIFDDQFSVERPDGSNFTLKIRSTKLEDSAMYFCASSEDEEQGFSYEQYFGPGTRLTVT.

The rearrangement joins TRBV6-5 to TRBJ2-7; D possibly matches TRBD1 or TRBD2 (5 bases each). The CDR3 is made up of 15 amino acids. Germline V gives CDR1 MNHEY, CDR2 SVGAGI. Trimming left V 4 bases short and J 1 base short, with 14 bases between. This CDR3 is CASSFGDAGSYEQYF. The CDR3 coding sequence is TGTGCCAGCAGTTTTGGGGACGCTGGGTCCTACGAGCAGTACTTC.

The CDR3 protein is CASRPGQGYNEQFF. The CDR3 bases are TGTGCCAGCAGGCCGGGACAGGGTTACAATGAGCAGTTCTTC. The chain links TRBV5-5 to TRBJ2-1; TRBD1 matches 9 bases. CDR1 and CDR2 from the germline V gene are SGHKS and YYEKEE (reference sequence). The CDR3 runs to 14 residues. V shed 5 bases and J 4 bases; nucleotides not matched to a gene: 4.

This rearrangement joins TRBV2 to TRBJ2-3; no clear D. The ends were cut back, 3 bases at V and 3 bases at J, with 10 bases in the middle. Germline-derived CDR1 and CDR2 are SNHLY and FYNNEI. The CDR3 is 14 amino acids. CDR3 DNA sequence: TGTGCCAGCAGTGATCATGTGAGGACAGATACGCAGTATTTT. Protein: CASSDHVRTDTQYF.

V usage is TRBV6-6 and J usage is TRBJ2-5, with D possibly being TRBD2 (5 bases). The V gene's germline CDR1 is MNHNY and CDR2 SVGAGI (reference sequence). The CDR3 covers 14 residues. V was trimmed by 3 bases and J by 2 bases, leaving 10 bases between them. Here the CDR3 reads CASSYTSNQETQYF. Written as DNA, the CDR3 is TGTGCCAGCAGTTATACTAGTAATCAAGAGACCCAGTACTTC.